These 24 T cell receptor beta chains were sequenced from one sample in a study of response to subunit inactivated influenza vaccine. TCRdb re-derived calls from the RT-PCR reads in MiXCR, one entry per CDR3 protein. The sample contains 300,000 to 350,000 distinct CDR3 sequences, just over 20% of which appear only once. Sequencing was performed on PBMCs from blood, taken less than 22 months after vaccination. These receptors all stem from a man aged 50-75 years who received an inactivated influenza vaccine.

In its sample, this clonotype was seen a few times. The chain carries TRBV20-1 and TRBJ1-5; no definite D call. The CDR3 contains 13 residues. Trimming took 1 base from V and 0 from J, leaving 4 bases between them. Germline CDR1 DFQATT, CDR2 SNEGSKA (reference sequence). The CDR3 sequence is CSARGSSNQPQHF. The CDR3 DNA reads TGCAGTGCTAGAGGTAGTAGCAATCAGCCCCAGCATTTT.

There are a few counts of this clonotype. The rearrangement uses TRBV24-1 and TRBJ1-2; TRBD1 might be the D (5 bases). The CDR3 is 15 residues long. V was pared by 3 bases and J by 6 bases, with 16 bases between. The germline CDR1 and CDR2 sequences are KGHDR and SFDVKD. CDR3 loop: CATSDPGRRGNGYTF. The CDR3 coding sequence is TGTGCCACCAGTGATCCAGGACGACGGGGGAATGGCTACACCTTC.

In this sample, this clonotype turned up many times. The chain employs TRBV7-8 and TRBJ2-1, with 8 bases aligning to TRBD2. With V trimmed by 1 base and J by 6 bases, 5 bases remained unmatched. CDR1 SGHVS and CDR2 FQNEAQ come from the germline V gene. This CDR3 region has 15 residues. The CDR3 DNA reads TGTGCCAGCAGCTTAGTGGTTAGCGGGATCAATGAGCAGTTCTTC. Amino acids: CASSLVVSGINEQFF.

This clonotype was found a few times. The J gene is TRBJ2-5, the V gene TRBV5-1; the D is unclear. This CDR3 has 13 amino acids. Trimming took off 2 bases at V and 3 bases at J, with 8 bases between the two ends. Germline lookup yields CDR1 SGHRS and CDR2 YFSETQ. CDR3 coding DNA: TGCGCCAGCAGCTTAAGGTTGGAAGAGACCCAGTACTTC. Protein product: CASSLRLEETQYF.

This clonotype came up a few times. The chain carries TRBV30 and TRBJ1-1; D call uncertain. This CDR3 region has 12 residues. V lost 3 bases and J lost 10, with 15 bases in between. Germline CDR1 and CDR2: GTSNPN and SVGIG (reference sequence). For the CDR3, the DNA is TGTGCCTGGAGCCCCAACAGCCGGACAGCTTTCTTT. Its translation is CAWSPNSRTAFF.

This clonotype turned up a few times. The rearrangement links TRBV29-1 to TRBJ2-5; D not resolved. This CDR3 is built from 12 residues. CDR1 is SQVTM and CDR2 is ANQGSEA in the germline V gene. V lost 7 bases to trimming and J lost 0 bases, with 9 bases between them. The CDR3 sequence is CSARTYQETQYF. The CDR3 DNA is TGCAGCGCCCGAACGTACCAAGAGACCCAGTACTTC.

The CDR3 region is CASSQAQLAGAYEQYF. The CDR3 bases are TGTGCCAGCAGCCAAGCCCAACTAGCGGGAGCGTACGAGCAGTACTTC. V is TRBV4-2 and J is TRBJ2-7, with TRBD2 matching 11 bases. Germline V gene lookup returns CDR1 LGHNA and CDR2 YNFKEQ. V gave up 1 base and J gave up 4 bases; unmatched junction bases: 6. The CDR3 runs to 16 residues.

The J gene is TRBJ2-3, the V gene TRBV6-2 or TRBV6-3; D not certain. Germline V gives CDR1 MNHEY, CDR2 SVGEGT. Trimming removed 2 bases from V and 0 bases from J, with 15 bases in between. The CDR3 totals 17 residues. DNA for the CDR3: TGTGCCAGCAGTTACACCAGTCTGGAGTCAAGCACAGATACGCAGTATTTT. Translating gives CASSYTSLESSTDTQYF.

The chain couples TRBV20-1 to TRBJ2-3, with D perhaps given as TRBD1 or TRBD2 (5 bases each). The CDR3 is made up of 13 amino acids. Germline lookup yields CDR1 DFQATT and CDR2 SNEGSKA (reference sequence). Trimming took 0 bases from V and 4 from J, leaving 8 bases between them. The CDR3 spells CSARDTGPDTQYF. In DNA, the CDR3 is TGCAGTGCTAGAGATACGGGGCCAGATACGCAGTATTTT.

The table lists this clonotype with many counts. This sequence joins TRBV12-3 or TRBV12-4 and TRBJ2-7, with 7 bases lining up with TRBD2. Germline trimming cut 6 bases from V and 4 bases from J; bases unmatched to any gene: 15. CDR3 length: 16 residues. The CDR3 DNA is TGTGCCAGCAGCACCAGGGCTAGCGGTAGTATGTACGAGCAGTACTTC. Translation gives CASSTRASGSMYEQYF.

This clonotype was seen only a few times. The chain uses TRBV5-5 and TRBJ2-2; TRBD1 aligns across 7 bases. This CDR3 spans 15 amino acids. With 2 bases clipped from V and 6 bases from J, the junction kept 7 bases outside the gene matches. Germline CDR1 reads SGHKS; CDR2 reads YYEKEE (reference sequence). CDR3 nucleotides: TGTGCCAGCAGCTTACGACAGGGTGTATCCGGGGAGCTGTTTTTT. Translation: CASSLRQGVSGELFF.

This clonotype was observed a few times. The chain is built from TRBV6-5 and TRBJ2-1; D is ambiguous. The germline V and J ends were trimmed by 5 bases and 10 bases, with 9 bases remaining between them. Germline V lookup: CDR1 MNHEY, CDR2 SVGAGI. This CDR3 comprises 11 residues. The DNA for the CDR3 is TGTGCCAGCAGTCGAGGTTTCGAGCAGTTCTTC. Protein sequence: CASSRGFEQFF.

J is TRBJ1-6 and V is TRBV10-3; 10 nucleotides line up with TRBD1. Germline V gives CDR1 ENHRY, CDR2 SYGVKD. V shed 5 bases, J shed 7 bases, and the junction held 8 bases outside the gene matches. The CDR3 covers 16 residues. In DNA, the CDR3 is TGTGCCATCAGTTCCGGGACAGGGGTCGGAAATTCACCCCTCCACTTT. This sequence encodes CAISSGTGVGNSPLHF.

The chain combines TRBV3-1 with TRBJ1-4; D is unresolved. CDR1 and CDR2 from the germline V gene are LGHDT and YNNKEL (reference sequence). V was pared by 4 bases and J by 0 bases, with 12 bases between. CDR3 size: 16 residues. CDR3 nucleotide sequence: TGTGCCAGCAGCCCCGGACTAACCTCAACTAATGAAAAACTGTTTTTT. The encoded protein is CASSPGLTSTNEKLFF.

This clonotype was observed a few times. CDR3 loop: CASTDWGQSYEQYF. The CDR3 coding sequence is TGTGCCAGCACTGACTGGGGACAGAGCTACGAGCAGTACTTC. The V gene is TRBV6-2 or TRBV6-3, the J gene TRBJ2-7; TRBD1 matches 7 bases. Germline values: CDR1 MNHEY, CDR2 SVGEGT. Trimming at V came to 7 bases and at J to 3 bases, leaving 9 bases not matched to a gene. The CDR3 extends over 14 amino acids.

The chain carries TRBV4-3 and TRBJ1-2, with D unresolved. The CDR3 loop spans 16 amino acids. Germline V gene sequence: CDR1 LGHNA, CDR2 YSLEER. V dropped 0 bases and J dropped 0 bases, with 11 bases sitting between them. The CDR3 nucleotides read TGCGCCAGCAGCCAAGACCAGGAGACTACTAACTATGGCTACACCTTC. It yields the protein CASSQDQETTNYGYTF.

This chain uses TRBV5-1 with TRBJ1-2, with 10 nucleotides matching TRBD1. CDR3 length: 17 residues. V shed 2 bases, J shed 4 bases, and the junction held 11 bases outside the gene matches. Germline CDR1 reads SGHRS; CDR2 reads YFSETQ. The CDR3 DNA sequence: TGCGCCAGCAGCTTTTACACGACCGGACAGGGGGGCTATGGCTACACCTTC. As protein: CASSFYTTGQGGYGYTF.

This clonotype was counted between two and nine times. The chain joins TRBV3-1 to TRBJ1-6, with D maybe TRBD1 (6 bases). This CDR3 region has 15 residues. CDR1 is LGHDT and CDR2 is YNNKEL in the germline V gene (reference sequence). V lost 1 base and J 7 bases, leaving 11 bases between the germline ends. The CDR3, as DNA: TGTGCCAGCAGCCAAGGGTCCGGGGGCAATTCACCCCTCCACTTT. Protein: CASSQGSGGNSPLHF.

The V and J genes are TRBV12-3 or TRBV12-4 and TRBJ2-1; 8 bases line up with TRBD2. Unmatched junction bases numbered 12, after V lost 5 bases and J lost 12 bases. The CDR3 has 14 amino acids. DNA of the CDR3: TGTGCCAGCAGTCCGAGGGGTAGCGGGATTTGGCAGTTCTTC. This codes for CASSPRGSGIWQFF.

This sequence joins TRBV10-3 and TRBJ2-1; perhaps TRBD2 as D (5 bases). This CDR3 contains 13 residues. Trimming took 5 bases from V and 9 from J, leaving 14 bases between them. Germline CDR1 is ENHRY and CDR2 is SYGVKD. The CDR3 sequence: CAISRESVVEQFF. The CDR3 region has the DNA TGTGCCATCAGTAGGGAGTCCGTGGTTGAGCAGTTCTTC.

This clonotype occurred a few times. The V call is TRBV12-3 or TRBV12-4, the J call TRBJ2-2, with 7 bases matching TRBD2. With 1 base clipped from V and 4 bases from J, the junction kept 3 bases outside the gene matches. The CDR3 sequence is 15 residues long. Here the CDR3 reads CASSLGLARTGELFF. In nucleotides, the CDR3 is TGTGCCAGCAGTTTAGGACTAGCTCGCACCGGGGAGCTGTTTTTT.

This clonotype showed up many times. This rearrangement joins TRBV4-2 to TRBJ2-3; D might be TRBD1 (6 bases). Germline CDR1 and CDR2: LGHNA and YNFKEQ. V lost 1 base and J lost 1, with 9 bases in between. The CDR3 runs 15 residues. As DNA, the CDR3 is TGTGCCAGCAGCCAAGCAGGGGACCGCACAGATACGCAGTATTTT. Encoded protein: CASSQAGDRTDTQYF.

This clonotype appeared a few times. The chain combines TRBV4-2 with TRBJ1-1; D unresolved. Trimming shortened V by 4 bases and J by 3 bases, and 15 bases separated the two germline ends. CDR3 length: 15 residues. Germline CDR1 and CDR2: LGHNA and YNFKEQ. DNA for the CDR3: TGTGCCAGCAGCCGCAATTCCTGGGCCGACACTGAAGCTTTCTTT. Translation gives CASSRNSWADTEAFF.

This clonotype was recorded a few times. The chain combines TRBV9 with TRBJ1-1; no definite D call. Trimming left V 6 bases short and J 1 base short, with 22 bases between. Germline CDR1 reads SGDLS; CDR2 reads YYNGEE. This CDR3 has 17 amino acids. The CDR3 reads CASISYWCGETNTEAFF. The CDR3 coding sequence is TGTGCCAGCATCTCGTACTGGTGTGGGGAGACGAACACTGAAGCTTTCTTT. The variable domain in full, completed from reference TRBV9 and TRBJ1-1, reads DSGVTQTPKHLITATGQRVTLRCSPRSGDLSVYWYQQSLDQGLQFLIQYYNGEERAKGNILERFSAQQFPDLHSELNLSSLELGDSALYFCASISYWCGETNTEAFFGQGTRLTVV.